These 13 T cell receptor beta chains were sequenced from one sample in a study of a mutant IDH1 vaccine in newly diagnosed glioma. For these receptors, no antigen is known. The time point was: week 35, safety follow-up. Doses comprised 300 ug of mutant IDH1 20-mer peptide each, plus topical imiquimod. The method was immunoSEQ multiplex PCR; TCRdb's version includes in-frame clones alone and lacks a portion of them. This table has approximately 61,000 clones, roughly 79% appearing once. The source material was PBMCs, sampled from a glioma patient whose treatment included an IDH1 peptide vaccine. The receptors were gathered from a man aged 40-55 years with glioma.

Concerning this clone: At the DNA level, this CDR3 is encoded by other sequences in the same sample as well. The rearrangement uses TRBV2 and TRBJ2-7; 10 positions match TRBD1. The CDR3 extends over 14 amino acids. The ends lost 3 bases at V and 2 bases at J; junction bases unmatched: 1. Per the germline V gene, CDR1 is SNHLY and CDR2 is FYNNEI. The CDR3 nucleotides are TGTGCCAGCAGTGAGACAGGGGGCCCCTACGAGCAGTACTTC. This gives the protein CASSETGGPYEQYF.

V and J are TRBV7-9 and TRBJ2-2; TRBD1 or TRBD2 may be the D gene (5 bases each). The CDR3 is 17 amino acids. The V end was cut by 5 bases, the J end by 1 base, with 17 bases between. Germline CDR1 is SEHNR and CDR2 is FQNEAQ (reference sequence). The DNA for the CDR3 is TGTGCCAGCAGCCAGGGAGCCGGGACGATGAACACCGGGGAGCTGTTTTTT. It codes for CASSQGAGTMNTGELFF.

The chain combines TRBV27 with TRBJ2-1, with D perhaps assigned TRBD1 or TRBD2 (6 bases each). The germline gives CDR1 MNHEY, CDR2 SMNVEV (reference sequence). The CDR3 is 14 residues long. Trimming stripped 8 bases from V and 4 bases from J, with 15 bases between. CDR3 nucleotides: TGTGCCAGCCATCCCCGGGGGCGATACAATGAGCAGTTCTTC. It is translated as CASHPRGRYNEQFF.

V usage is TRBV4-3 and J usage is TRBJ2-2; D not resolved. The CDR3 runs to 14 residues. Trimming left V 8 bases short and J 1 base short, with 11 bases between. Per the germline V gene, CDR1 is LGHNA and CDR2 is YSLEER. CDR3 sequence (DNA): TGCGCCAGCTCTCTCCTAAGGAACACCGGGGAGCTGTTTTTT. Translated: CASSLLRNTGELFF.

V is TRBV4-3 and J is TRBJ2-2, with unresolved D. The CDR3 spans 15 residues. Trimming took off 1 base at V and 1 base at J, with 7 bases between the two ends. Germline assignment: CDR1 LGHNA and CDR2 YSLEER. Here the CDR3 DNA reads TGCGCCAGCAGCCAAGGGCACCGGAACACCGGGGAGCTGTTTTTT. It specifies CASSQGHRNTGELFF.

The chain joins TRBV5-6 to TRBJ2-1, with TRBD2 matching over 8 bases. This CDR3 contains 15 residues. Per germline, CDR1 SGHDT and CDR2 YYEEEE. J gave up 13 bases and V 4 bases, and 16 bases lay outside the gene matches. The DNA of the CDR3 is TGTGCCAGCAGCCCTTGGACTAGCACCGGAGATGGACAGTTCTTC. Translating it yields CASSPWTSTGDGQFF.

The V call is TRBV5-4, the J call TRBJ2-7; TRBD1 might be the D (6 bases). The ends were cut back, 3 bases at V and 2 bases at J, with 9 bases in the middle. In germline, CDR1 is SGHNT, CDR2 YYREEE (reference sequence). The CDR3 runs to 13 residues. Written as DNA, the CDR3 is TGTGCCAGCAGCTACGGGACACCCTACGAGCAGTACTTC. It yields the protein CASSYGTPYEQYF.

The table lists this clone with a few counts. The CDR3: CATSRDIVNEKLFF. CDR3 coding DNA: TGTGCCACCAGCAGAGATATCGTTAATGAAAAACTGTTTTTT. The chain employs TRBV15 and TRBJ1-4; D not resolved. The V and J ends lost 0 bases and 4 bases respectively, with 6 bases between them. Germline V gene data show CDR1 as LNHNV and CDR2 as YYDKDF (reference sequence). The CDR3 loop spans 14 amino acids.

CDR3 region: CASSPGTGGWETQYF. The CDR3 nucleotides read TGTGCCAGCAGCCCCGGGACAGGGGGGTGGGAGACCCAGTACTTC. The chain links TRBV11-2 to TRBJ2-5; 11 bases are shared with TRBD1. The J segment lost 5 bases and the V segment lost 5 bases, leaving 7 bases of the junction unmatched. Germline V gives CDR1 SGHAT, CDR2 FQNNGV. The CDR3 sequence is 15 residues long.

The V gene is TRBV11-2, the J gene TRBJ1-2; weak D call: TRBD1 (5 bases). With 0 bases removed from V and 8 bases from J, the gap between germline ends came to 16 bases. The germline gives CDR1 SGHAT, CDR2 FQNNGV. The CDR3 is 15 amino acids. The CDR3 sequence: CASSLEGEPFVGYTF. The CDR3 bases are TGTGCCAGCAGCTTAGAAGGGGAACCCTTCGTCGGCTACACCTTC.

The J gene is TRBJ2-5, the V gene TRBV4-1; TRBD2 aligns across 8 bases. The CDR3 loop spans 14 amino acids. The J segment lost 4 bases and the V segment lost 0 bases, leaving 1 base of the junction unmatched. In germline, CDR1 is MGHRA, CDR2 YSYEKL. The CDR3 region is CASSQDSGRETQYF. The DNA for the CDR3 is TGCGCCAGCAGCCAAGACAGCGGGAGAGAGACCCAGTACTTC.

The V call is TRBV9, the J call TRBJ2-3; no firm D call. CDR1 SGDLS and CDR2 YYNGEE come from the germline V gene. Between the trimmed V and J ends, which lost 3 bases and 6 bases, there was a span of 11 bases. The CDR3 is 13 residues long. The CDR3 protein is CASSAGLWDTQYF. The CDR3 coding sequence is TGTGCCAGCAGCGCGGGCCTTTGGGATACGCAGTATTTT.

This clone has a handful of counts. The rearrangement links TRBV14 to TRBJ2-1; D remains ambiguous. With 0 bases removed from V and 10 bases from J, the gap between germline ends came to 7 bases. The CDR3 has 12 residues. In germline, CDR1 is SGHDN, CDR2 FVKESK. The CDR3 loop reads CASSQDGWEQFF. CDR3 sequence (DNA): TGTGCCAGCAGCCAAGATGGATGGGAGCAGTTCTTC.